The sequence of this T cell receptor (beta chain) was determined in a study of early T cells in non-severe SARS-CoV-2 infection. Study summary: Bulk RNA from unsorted whole blood was sequenced; chains were unpaired.

This clonotype was detected many times. The antigen is undetermined. Study-level findings and limits: The VDJdb matching leaned toward anti-spike CD8 responses and overlooked private and CD4 specificities.

The V gene end was trimmed by 5 bases and the J gene end by 7 bases; junction bases not matched to a gene: 3. The CDR3 loop spans 13 amino acids. Per germline, CDR1 SGHVS and CDR2 FQNEAQ. Molecules of cDNA were individually given unique molecular identifiers that were attached to them. TCRdb recomputed calls from the 5' RACE reads with MiXCR, one row per CDR3 protein. Among over 35,000 distinct CDR3 sequences listed, under 7.5% were seen once. This sequence was found in an adult who was a healthcare worker with PCR-confirmed SARS-CoV-2 infection or an uninfected control (not recorded which). The rearrangement uses TRBV7-8 and TRBJ1-3; TRBD1 aligns across 9 bases. The specimen comprised whole blood, sampled at baseline. CDR3 in amino acids: CASSGGQGNTIYF. CDR3 nucleotides: TGTGCCAGCAGCGGCGGACAGGGGAACACCATATATTTT.